The 22 T cell receptor beta chains in this list originate from one sample, sequenced in a study of blood T cell repertoires in COVID-19. Profiling relied on immunoSEQ multiplex PCR, and the TCRdb table lists in-frame clones only, not all of them. The sample contains around 140,000 clones, just over 85% of which appear only once. The sample taken for sequencing was PBMCs or T cells enriched from blood (not recorded which). The receptor set was obtained from a man aged 50 to 60 who had recovered from COVID-19.

The rearrangement joins TRBV27 to TRBJ1-5; 7 bases map to TRBD1. Germline CDR1 is MNHEY and CDR2 is SMNVEV (reference sequence). The length of the CDR3 is 17 residues. V trimming: 0 bases; J trimming: 1 base; junction bases outside the gene matches: 6. CDR3 nucleotide sequence: TGTGCCAGCAGTTTATCAGTGACAGGGACCAGCAATCAGCCCCAGCATTTT. Translation gives CASSLSVTGTSNQPQHF.

This sequence joins TRBV11-2 and TRBJ2-2; possible D gene TRBD1, 5 bases. The germline CDR1 and CDR2 sequences are SGHAT and FQNNGV. The V gene lost 5 bases and the J gene lost 9 bases, with 13 bases spanning the gap. The CDR3 is made up of 13 amino acids. As DNA, the CDR3 is TGTGCCAGCAGCGCAGACAGTTACCGGGAGCTGTTTTTT. As protein: CASSADSYRELFF.

CDR3 nucleotide sequence: TGTGCCAGCAGTTACGGGACAGGGGGCTATGGCTACACCTTC. Its protein product is CASSYGTGGYGYTF. V usage is TRBV6-5 and J usage is TRBJ1-2; TRBD1 aligns across 11 bases. CDR1 and CDR2 (germline): MNHEY, SVGAGI. Trimming removed 2 bases from V and 4 bases from J; junction bases left unmatched: 0. The CDR3 extends over 14 amino acids.

The rearrangement joins TRBV11-2 to TRBJ1-2, with D possibly being TRBD1 (5 bases). From germline, CDR1 is SGHAT and CDR2 FQNNGV. This CDR3 is built from 12 residues. V lost 5 bases and J lost 4, with 8 bases in between. CDR3 sequence reads: CASSPGGYGYTF. The DNA for the CDR3 is TGTGCCAGCAGCCCCGGGGGCTATGGCTACACCTTC.

This rearrangement joins TRBV11-2 to TRBJ1-1; TRBD1 might be the D (5 bases). CDR1 is SGHAT, CDR2 FQNNGV, per germline. The V gene lost 4 bases and the J gene lost 4 bases, with 16 bases spanning the gap. The CDR3 totals 15 residues. CDR3 amino acids: CASSSPGGVATEAFF. CDR3 bases: TGTGCCAGCAGCTCCCCAGGAGGGGTGGCCACTGAAGCTTTCTTT.

V and J are TRBV19 and TRBJ1-5; D is unclear. V was pared by 3 bases and J by 4 bases, with 4 bases between. CDR3 length: 12 amino acids. Germline values: CDR1 LNHDA, CDR2 SQIVND (reference sequence). CDR3 amino acids: CASSIYNQPQHF. CDR3 bases: TGTGCCAGTAGTATTTATAATCAGCCCCAGCATTTT. Filled out from reference TRBV19 and TRBJ1-5, the complete variable domain reads DGGITQSPKYLFRKEGQNVTLSCEQNLNHDAMYWYRQDPGQGLRLIYYSQIVNDFQKGDIAEGYSVSREKKESFPLTVTSAQKNPTAFYLCASSIYNQPQHFGDGTRLSIL.

This chain joins TRBV2 and TRBJ1-4; D not certain. Germline V gives CDR1 SNHLY, CDR2 FYNNEI. CDR3 length: 15 residues. V was pared by 5 bases and J by 0 bases, with 10 bases between. The CDR3 region is CASSPNLATNEKLFF. As DNA, the CDR3 is TGTGCCAGCAGTCCTAATCTTGCAACTAATGAAAAACTGTTTTTT.

For the CDR3, the DNA is TGTGCCAGCAGTCCTGCCGGGACAGGGGGCTTCGAGCAGTTCTTC. Its protein is CASSPAGTGGFEQFF. The chain combines TRBV28 with TRBJ2-1; TRBD1 agrees at 12 bases. V was clipped by 5 bases and J by 10 bases; unmatched bases: 9. This CDR3 region has 15 residues. Germline CDR1 MDHEN, CDR2 SYDVKM.

This chain connects TRBV6-5 to TRBJ2-3; TRBD1 matches 11 bases. There are 14 residues in the CDR3. Germline V gives CDR1 MNHEY, CDR2 SVGAGI. Unmatched junction bases numbered 5, after V lost 2 bases and J lost 10 bases. The CDR3 DNA reads as TGTGCCAGCAGTTACCGGGACAGGGGGGACCCGCAGTATTTT. This translates into CASSYRDRGDPQYF.

This rearrangement joins TRBV19 to TRBJ1-2; D unresolved. The V end lost 1 base, the J end lost 7 bases, and 13 bases lay between the germline ends. The length of the CDR3 is 14 residues. The germline V gene encodes CDR1 LNHDA and CDR2 SQIVND (reference sequence). The CDR3 region is CASSIVNSILGYTF. As DNA, the CDR3 is TGTGCCAGTAGTATAGTAAACAGCATACTTGGCTACACCTTC.

This chain joins TRBV27 and TRBJ2-2; a possible D gene is TRBD1 (6 bases). This CDR3 has 15 amino acids. The ends were cut back, 10 bases at V and 3 bases at J, with 18 bases in the middle. Germline V lookup: CDR1 MNHEY, CDR2 SMNVEV (reference sequence). This CDR3 reads CATRRQDLDTGELFF. CDR3 coding DNA: TGTGCCACCCGAAGACAGGACTTAGACACCGGGGAGCTGTTTTTT.

The chain recombines TRBV6-2 or TRBV6-3 with TRBJ1-2, with D tentatively TRBD1 (5 bases). There are 14 residues in the CDR3. The V and J ends lost 4 bases and 4 bases respectively, with 13 bases between them. The germline gives CDR1 MNHEY, CDR2 SVGEGT. CDR3: CASSSAGGGYGYTF. CDR3 nucleotides: TGTGCCAGCAGTTCGGCGGGCGGGGGCTATGGCTACACCTTC.

V usage is TRBV19 and J usage is TRBJ2-5; 7 nucleotides match TRBD1. Unmatched junction bases numbered 9, after V lost 4 bases and J lost 1 base. The CDR3 is 16 amino acids. The germline CDR1 and CDR2 sequences are LNHDA and SQIVND (reference sequence). CDR3: CASSSTYSGGQETQYF. Written as DNA, the CDR3 is TGTGCCAGTAGTAGTACTTATTCAGGGGGCCAAGAGACCCAGTACTTC.

The table lists this clone with a count of one. The chain is built from TRBV6-5 and TRBJ2-1, with 12 bases lining up with TRBD2. The CDR3 spans 15 residues. Germline V gene data show CDR1 as MNHEY and CDR2 as SVGAGI. V lost 4 bases to trimming and J lost 4 bases; unmatched junction nucleotides: 2. Here the CDR3 reads CASSSGTSGYNEQFF. DNA of the CDR3: TGTGCCAGCAGTTCCGGGACTAGCGGGTACAATGAGCAGTTCTTC.

The chain uses TRBV10-3 and TRBJ1-5; D is undetermined. V lost 4 bases and J lost 5, with 6 bases in between. The CDR3 extends over 12 amino acids. Germline CDR1 ENHRY, CDR2 SYGVKD. CDR3 DNA sequence: TGTGCCATCAGTGCCGGAGATCAGCCCCAGCATTTT. This sequence encodes CAISAGDQPQHF.

CDR3 residues: CASSVGLAGGRTDTQYF. The CDR3 coding sequence is TGTGCCAGCAGCGTAGGACTAGCGGGGGGGCGGACAGATACGCAGTATTTT. The rearrangement links TRBV9 to TRBJ2-3, with 14 nucleotides matching TRBD2. The J segment lost 3 bases and the V segment lost 0 bases, leaving 3 bases of the junction unmatched. The germline V gene has CDR1 SGDLS and CDR2 YYNGEE. The CDR3 runs 17 residues.

The rearrangement uses TRBV12-3 or TRBV12-4 and TRBJ1-5, with D possibly TRBD1 on 5 matching bases. CDR3 size: 13 residues. Trimming left V 5 bases short and J 6 bases short, with 11 bases between. The chain's CDR3 is CASSRQSGQPQHF. CDR3 nucleotides: TGTGCCAGCAGTAGACAGTCGGGTCAGCCCCAGCATTTT.

The V and J genes are TRBV6-2 or TRBV6-3 and TRBJ2-7; a weak D match, TRBD1 (6 bases). Germline V gives CDR1 MNHEY, CDR2 SVGEGT. V was trimmed by 5 bases and J by 8 bases, leaving 19 bases between them. The CDR3 runs to 14 residues. The CDR3 DNA reads as TGTGCCAGCAGTGTCCGGGACACCACTTTGAAGCAGTACTTC. Amino acids: CASSVRDTTLKQYF.

V is TRBV4-1 and J is TRBJ2-3, with unresolved D. CDR3 length equals 16 residues. Trimming removed 0 bases from V and 1 base from J, with 11 bases in between. The V gene's germline CDR1 is MGHRA and CDR2 YSYEKL. The CDR3 is CASSQELVPGTDTQYF. Written as DNA, the CDR3 is TGCGCCAGCAGCCAAGAGTTGGTTCCGGGCACAGATACGCAGTATTTT.

The rearrangement links TRBV11-2 to TRBJ2-7; possible D gene TRBD2, 6 bases. This CDR3 region has 13 residues. In germline, CDR1 is SGHAT, CDR2 FQNNGV. Between the trimmed V and J ends, which lost 5 bases and 0 bases, there was a span of 8 bases. CDR3 DNA: TGTGCCAGCAGCGCTAGCGTCTCCTACGAGCAGTACGTC. It codes for CASSASVSYEQYV.

The rearrangement joins TRBV20-1 to TRBJ1-2; D is unclear. The CDR3 is made up of 14 amino acids. CDR1 DFQATT and CDR2 SNEGSKA come from the germline V gene (reference sequence). V was pared by 3 bases and J by 1 base, with 12 bases between. CDR3 bases: TGCAGTGCTAGTAGTCCTCTCTATAACTATGGCTACACCTTC. Its translation is CSASSPLYNYGYTF.

The chain carries TRBV11-3 and TRBJ1-1, with 12 bases lining up with TRBD1. The V and J ends lost 5 bases and 11 bases, in that order; junction bases with no gene match: 3. The CDR3 is 12 residues long. CDR1 SGHNT and CDR2 YENEEA come from the germline V gene. In nucleotides, the CDR3 is TGTGCCAGCAGCAAAGGGACAGGGGGCGCTTTCTTT. Its translation is CASSKGTGGAFF.